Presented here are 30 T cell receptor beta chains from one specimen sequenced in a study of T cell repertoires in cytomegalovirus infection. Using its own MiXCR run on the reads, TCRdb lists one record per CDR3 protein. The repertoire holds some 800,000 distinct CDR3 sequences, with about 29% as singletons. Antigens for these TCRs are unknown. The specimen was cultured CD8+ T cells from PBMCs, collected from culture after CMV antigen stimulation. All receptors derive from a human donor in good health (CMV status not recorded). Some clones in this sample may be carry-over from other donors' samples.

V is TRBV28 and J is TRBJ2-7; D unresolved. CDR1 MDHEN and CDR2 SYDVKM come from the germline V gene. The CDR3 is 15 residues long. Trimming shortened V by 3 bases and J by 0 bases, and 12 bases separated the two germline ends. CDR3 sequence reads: CASSFVPESSYEQYF. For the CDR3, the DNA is TGTGCCAGCAGTTTTGTGCCGGAGAGCTCCTACGAGCAGTACTTC.

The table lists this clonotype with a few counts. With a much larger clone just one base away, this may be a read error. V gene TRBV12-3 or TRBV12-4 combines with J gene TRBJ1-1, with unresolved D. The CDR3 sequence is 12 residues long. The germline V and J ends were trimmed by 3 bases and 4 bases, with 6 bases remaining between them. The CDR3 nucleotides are TGTGCCAGCAGTTTTAGGAGCACTGAAGCTTTCTTT. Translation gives CASSFRSTEAFF.

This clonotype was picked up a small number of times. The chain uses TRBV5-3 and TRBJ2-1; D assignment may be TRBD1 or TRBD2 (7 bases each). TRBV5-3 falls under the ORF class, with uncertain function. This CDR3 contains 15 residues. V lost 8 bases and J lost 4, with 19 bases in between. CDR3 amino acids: CASTTSGTEYNEQFF. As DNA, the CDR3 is TGTGCCAGCACCACCAGCGGGACAGAATACAATGAGCAGTTCTTC.

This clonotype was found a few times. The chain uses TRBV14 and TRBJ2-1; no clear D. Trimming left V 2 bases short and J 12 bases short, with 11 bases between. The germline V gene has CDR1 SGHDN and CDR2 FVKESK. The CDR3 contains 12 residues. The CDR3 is CASSQPGLGQFF. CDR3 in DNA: TGTGCCAGCAGCCAACCGGGTTTGGGGCAGTTCTTC.

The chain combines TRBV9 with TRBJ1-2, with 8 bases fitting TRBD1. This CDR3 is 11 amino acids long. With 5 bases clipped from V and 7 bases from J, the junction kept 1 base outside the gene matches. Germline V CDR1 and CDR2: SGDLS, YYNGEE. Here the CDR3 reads CASRDRAGYTF. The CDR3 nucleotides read TGTGCCAGCAGGGACAGGGCTGGCTACACCTTC.

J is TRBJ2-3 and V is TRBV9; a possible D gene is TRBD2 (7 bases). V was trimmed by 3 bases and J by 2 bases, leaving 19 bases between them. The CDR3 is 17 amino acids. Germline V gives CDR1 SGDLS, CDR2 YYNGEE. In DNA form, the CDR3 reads TGTGCCAGCAGCGGAGAGGGGGGGGGTCCCTTCACAGATACGCAGTATTTT. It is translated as CASSGEGGGPFTDTQYF. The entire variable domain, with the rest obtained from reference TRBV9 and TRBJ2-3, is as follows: DSGVTQTPKHLITATGQRVTLRCSPRSGDLSVYWYQQSLDQGLQFLIQYYNGEERAKGNILERFSAQQFPDLHSELNLSSLELGDSALYFCASSGEGGGPFTDTQYFGPGTRLTVL.

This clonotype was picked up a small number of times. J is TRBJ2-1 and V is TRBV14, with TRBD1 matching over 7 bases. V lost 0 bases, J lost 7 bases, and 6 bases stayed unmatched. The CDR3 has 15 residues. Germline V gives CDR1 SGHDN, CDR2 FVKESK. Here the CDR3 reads CASSQEGGLGNEQFF. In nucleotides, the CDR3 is TGTGCCAGCAGCCAAGAAGGGGGCCTAGGAAATGAGCAGTTCTTC.

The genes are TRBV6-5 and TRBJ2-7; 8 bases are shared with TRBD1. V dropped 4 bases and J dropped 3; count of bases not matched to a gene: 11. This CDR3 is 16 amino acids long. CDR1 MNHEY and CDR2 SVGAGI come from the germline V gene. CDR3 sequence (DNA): TGTGCCAGCAGTTCGGGACAGGAGAAACGTTGCTACGAGCAGTACGTC. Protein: CASSSGQEKRCYEQYV.

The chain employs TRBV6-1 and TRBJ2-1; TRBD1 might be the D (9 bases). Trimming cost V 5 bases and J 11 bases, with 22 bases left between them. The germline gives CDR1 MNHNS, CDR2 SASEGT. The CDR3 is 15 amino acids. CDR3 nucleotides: TGTGCCAGCAGTTATAGCGGGACAGGGTATAATAAGCAGTTCTTC. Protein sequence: CASSYSGTGYNKQFF.

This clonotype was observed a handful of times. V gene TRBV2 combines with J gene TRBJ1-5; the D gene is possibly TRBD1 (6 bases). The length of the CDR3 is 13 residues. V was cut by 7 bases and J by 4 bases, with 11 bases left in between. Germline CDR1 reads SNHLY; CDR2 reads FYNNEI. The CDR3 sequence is CASTEGGNQPQHF. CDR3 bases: TGTGCCAGCACCGAAGGGGGGAATCAGCCCCAGCATTTT.

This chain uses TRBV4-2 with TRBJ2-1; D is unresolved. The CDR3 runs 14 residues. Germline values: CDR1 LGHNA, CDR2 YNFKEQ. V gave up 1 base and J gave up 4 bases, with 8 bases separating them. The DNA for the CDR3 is TGTGCCAGCAGCCAAGGGTCGAGGTACAATGAGCAGTTCTTC. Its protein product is CASSQGSRYNEQFF.

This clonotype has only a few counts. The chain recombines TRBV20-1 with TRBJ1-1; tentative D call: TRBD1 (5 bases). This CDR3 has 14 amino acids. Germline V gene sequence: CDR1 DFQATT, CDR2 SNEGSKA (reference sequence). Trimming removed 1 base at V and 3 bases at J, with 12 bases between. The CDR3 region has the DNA TGCAGTGCTAGAGTGGCGGGGCCATACACTGAAGCTTTCTTT. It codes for CSARVAGPYTEAFF.

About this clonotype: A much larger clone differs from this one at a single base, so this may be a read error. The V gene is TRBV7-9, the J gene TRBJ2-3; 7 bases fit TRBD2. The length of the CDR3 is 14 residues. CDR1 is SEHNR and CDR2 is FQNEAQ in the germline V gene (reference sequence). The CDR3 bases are TGTGCCAGCAGCTGGACTAGACCCACAGATACGCTGTATTTT. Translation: CASSWTRPTDTLYF.

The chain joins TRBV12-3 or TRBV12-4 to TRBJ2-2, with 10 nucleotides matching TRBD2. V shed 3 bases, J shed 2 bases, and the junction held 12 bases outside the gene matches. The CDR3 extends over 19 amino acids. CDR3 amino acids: CASSFYIEGLAANTGELFF. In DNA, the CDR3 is TGTGCCAGCAGTTTCTATATCGAAGGACTAGCGGCTAACACCGGGGAGCTGTTTTTT.

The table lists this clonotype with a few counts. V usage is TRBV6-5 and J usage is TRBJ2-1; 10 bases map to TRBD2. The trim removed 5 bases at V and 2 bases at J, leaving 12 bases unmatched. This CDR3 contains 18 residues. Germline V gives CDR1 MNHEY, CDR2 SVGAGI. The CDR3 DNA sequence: TGTGCCAGCAGTGAAAGCCCAAGTCTAGCGGGGGCCTACAATGAGCAGTTCTTC. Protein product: CASSESPSLAGAYNEQFF.

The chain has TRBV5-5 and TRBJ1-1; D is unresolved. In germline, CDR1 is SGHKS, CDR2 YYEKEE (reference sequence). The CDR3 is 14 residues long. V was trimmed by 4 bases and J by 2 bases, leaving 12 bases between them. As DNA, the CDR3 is TGTGCCAGCAGCCCCGGGAACTTTAACACTGAAGCTTTCTTT. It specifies CASSPGNFNTEAFF.

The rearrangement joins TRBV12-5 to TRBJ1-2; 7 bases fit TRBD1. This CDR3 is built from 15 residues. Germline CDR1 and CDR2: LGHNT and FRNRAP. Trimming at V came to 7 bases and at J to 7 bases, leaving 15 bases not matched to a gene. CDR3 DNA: TGTGCTAGTGCCCTCGGGGCCATAACAGGGGTTGGCTACACCTTC. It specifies CASALGAITGVGYTF.

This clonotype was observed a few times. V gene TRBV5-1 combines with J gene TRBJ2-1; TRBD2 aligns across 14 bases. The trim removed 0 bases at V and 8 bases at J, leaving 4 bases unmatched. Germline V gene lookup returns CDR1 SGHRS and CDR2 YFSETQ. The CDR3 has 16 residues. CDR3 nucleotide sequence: TGCGCCAGCAGCTTGGGACTAGCGGGGGGGTACTATGAGCAGTTCTTC. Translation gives CASSLGLAGGYYEQFF. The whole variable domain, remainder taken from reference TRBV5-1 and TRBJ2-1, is KAGVTQTPRYLIKTRGQQVTLSCSPISGHRSVSWYQQTPGQGLQFLFEYFSETQRNKGNFPGRFSGRQFSNSRSEMNVSTLELGDSALYLCASSLGLAGGYYEQFFGPGTRLTVL.

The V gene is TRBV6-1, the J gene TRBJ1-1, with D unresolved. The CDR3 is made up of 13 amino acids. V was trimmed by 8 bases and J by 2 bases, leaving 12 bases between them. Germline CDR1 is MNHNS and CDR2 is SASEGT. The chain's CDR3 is CASEWGGNTEAFF. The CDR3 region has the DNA TGTGCCAGCGAGTGGGGAGGCAACACTGAAGCTTTCTTT.

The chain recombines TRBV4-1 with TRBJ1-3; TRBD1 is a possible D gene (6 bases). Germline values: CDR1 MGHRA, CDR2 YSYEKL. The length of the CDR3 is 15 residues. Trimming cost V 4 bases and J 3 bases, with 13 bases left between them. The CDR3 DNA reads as TGCGCCAGCAGCCCCCTTGAGGGGGTTGGAAACACCATATATTTT. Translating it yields CASSPLEGVGNTIYF.

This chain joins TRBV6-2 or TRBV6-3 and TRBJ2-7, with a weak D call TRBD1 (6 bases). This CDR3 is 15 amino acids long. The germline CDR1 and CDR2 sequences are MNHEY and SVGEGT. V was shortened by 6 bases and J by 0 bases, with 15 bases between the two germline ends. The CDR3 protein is CASRRKQGSSYEQYV. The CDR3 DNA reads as TGTGCCAGCAGAAGAAAACAGGGAAGCTCCTACGAGCAGTACGTC.

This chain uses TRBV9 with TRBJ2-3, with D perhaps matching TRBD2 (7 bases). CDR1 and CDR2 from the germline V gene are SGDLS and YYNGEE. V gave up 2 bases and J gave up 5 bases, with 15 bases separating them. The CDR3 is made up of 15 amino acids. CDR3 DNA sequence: TGTGCCAGCAGCGTGCATGGGGGGGCCGGAGATACGCAGTATTTT. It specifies CASSVHGGAGDTQYF.

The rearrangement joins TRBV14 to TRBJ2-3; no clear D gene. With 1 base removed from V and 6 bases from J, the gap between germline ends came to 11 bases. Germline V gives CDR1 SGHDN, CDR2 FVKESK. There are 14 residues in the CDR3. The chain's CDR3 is CASSQVVRSDTQYF. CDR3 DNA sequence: TGTGCCAGCAGCCAAGTGGTTAGATCCGATACGCAGTATTTT.

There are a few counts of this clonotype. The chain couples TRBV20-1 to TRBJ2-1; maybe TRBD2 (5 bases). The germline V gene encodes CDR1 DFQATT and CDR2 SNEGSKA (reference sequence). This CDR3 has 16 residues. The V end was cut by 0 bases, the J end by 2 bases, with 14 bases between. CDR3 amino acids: CSARDGLLEAYNEQFF. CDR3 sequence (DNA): TGCAGTGCTAGAGATGGGCTCCTGGAGGCCTACAATGAGCAGTTCTTC.

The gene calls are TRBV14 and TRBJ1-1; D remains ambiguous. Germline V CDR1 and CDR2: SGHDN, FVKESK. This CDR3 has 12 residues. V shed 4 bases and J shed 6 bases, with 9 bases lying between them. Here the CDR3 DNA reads TGTGCCAGCAGCCGGCACAACTCTGAAGCTTTCTTT. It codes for CASSRHNSEAFF.

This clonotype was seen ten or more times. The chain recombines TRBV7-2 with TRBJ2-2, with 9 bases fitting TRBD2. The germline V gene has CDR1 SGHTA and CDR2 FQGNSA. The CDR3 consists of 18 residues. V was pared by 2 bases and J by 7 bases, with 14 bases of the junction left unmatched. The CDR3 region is CASSLLPVAGGPGGELFF. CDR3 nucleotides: TGTGCCAGCAGCTTACTTCCCGTGGCGGGGGGGCCGGGCGGGGAGCTGTTTTTT.

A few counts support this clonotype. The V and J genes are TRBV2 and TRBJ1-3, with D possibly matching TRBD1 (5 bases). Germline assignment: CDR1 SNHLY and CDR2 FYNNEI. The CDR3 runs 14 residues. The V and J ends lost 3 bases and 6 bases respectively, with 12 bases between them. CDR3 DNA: TGTGCCAGCAGTGATTGGGACGAGAAAAACACCATATATTTT. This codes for CASSDWDEKNTIYF.

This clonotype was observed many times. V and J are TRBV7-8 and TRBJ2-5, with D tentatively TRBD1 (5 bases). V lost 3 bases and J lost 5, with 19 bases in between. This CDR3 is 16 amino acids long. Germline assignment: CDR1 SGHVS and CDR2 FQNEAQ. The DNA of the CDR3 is TGTGCCAGCAGCTTCCCTTCCCGCCAAGGGGATGAGACCCAGTACTTC. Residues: CASSFPSRQGDETQYF.

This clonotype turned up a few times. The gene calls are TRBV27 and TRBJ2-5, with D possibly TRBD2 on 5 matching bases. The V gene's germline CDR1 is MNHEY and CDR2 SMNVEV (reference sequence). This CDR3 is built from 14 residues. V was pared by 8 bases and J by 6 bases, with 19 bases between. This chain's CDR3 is CASGLSYPPKTQYF. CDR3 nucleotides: TGTGCCAGCGGACTCTCTTATCCCCCCAAGACCCAGTACTTC.

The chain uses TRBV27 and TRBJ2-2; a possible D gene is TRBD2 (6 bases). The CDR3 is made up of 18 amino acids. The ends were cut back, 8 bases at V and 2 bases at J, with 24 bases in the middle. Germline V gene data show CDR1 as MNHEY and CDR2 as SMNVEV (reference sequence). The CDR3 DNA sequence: TGTGCCAGCGCCCCTATTATCCGACTAGTTGGTAACACCGGGGAGCTGTTTTTT. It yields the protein CASAPIIRLVGNTGELFF.